Following are 13 T cell receptor beta chains from one sample sequenced in a study of cytomegalovirus exposure and HLA in healthy donors. PCR employed 60 Vbeta and 13 Jbeta primers. The assay was immunoSEQ multiplex PCR, and TCRdb's table has in-frame clones only and misses some. The sample lists some 120,000 clones, roughly 80% occurring once. Source material: PBMCs. The origin of the receptors is a man in his forties in good health and CMV-seronegative.

This clone has just a few counts. The chain has TRBV19 and TRBJ2-7; D is unresolved. CDR1 and CDR2 from the germline V gene are LNHDA and SQIVND (reference sequence). The CDR3 loop spans 12 amino acids. The V end was cut by 5 bases, the J end by 3 bases, with 8 bases between. CDR3 loop: CASSLSGYEQYF. The CDR3 DNA sequence: TGTGCCAGTAGTTTATCGGGCTACGAGCAGTACTTC.

This rearrangement joins TRBV28 to TRBJ2-3; TRBD2 agrees at 7 bases. The CDR3 has 16 residues. V lost 6 bases, J lost 3 bases, and 12 bases stayed unmatched. Germline V lookup: CDR1 MDHEN, CDR2 SYDVKM. CDR3 nucleotides: TGTGCCAGCAGCTCCTCCCGCGGGAGTCGTACAGATACGCAGTATTTT. Residues: CASSSSRGSRTDTQYF.

This clone was observed a few times. This chain uses TRBV28 with TRBJ1-5, with D perhaps TRBD1 (6 bases). CDR3 size: 15 residues. The germline gives CDR1 MDHEN, CDR2 SYDVKM. Deletions cut 5 bases from V and 4 bases from J, with 15 bases between. Written as DNA, the CDR3 is TGTGCCAGCAGTCTGGGGTGGACAGAAAATCAGCCCCAGCATTTT. It encodes CASSLGWTENQPQHF.

The CDR3 protein is CASSLDRTGGPDTQYF. Written as DNA, the CDR3 is TGTGCCAGCAGCTTGGATCGGACAGGGGGGCCAGATACGCAGTATTTT. J is TRBJ2-3 and V is TRBV5-4; 10 bases are shared with TRBD1. The CDR3 consists of 16 residues. Germline V lookup: CDR1 SGHNT, CDR2 YYREEE (reference sequence). The J segment lost 4 bases and the V segment lost 0 bases, leaving 5 bases of the junction unmatched.

The CDR3 DNA reads TGTGCCAGCAGTACCCCGGACAGCCGCCACGAAGAGACCCAGTACTTC. Its protein is CASSTPDSRHEETQYF. This chain uses TRBV6-6 with TRBJ2-5; D is possibly TRBD1 (6 bases). From germline, CDR1 is MNHNY and CDR2 SVGAGI (reference sequence). Trimming took 5 bases from V and 3 from J, leaving 19 bases between them. The CDR3 is 16 amino acids.

The J gene is TRBJ2-7, the V gene TRBV2; 10 positions match TRBD2. The CDR3 loop spans 16 amino acids. Germline V gene data show CDR1 as SNHLY and CDR2 as FYNNEI. The J segment lost 3 bases and the V segment lost 1 base, leaving 6 bases of the junction unmatched. CDR3 region: CASSEGRLAGGYEQYF. As DNA, the CDR3 is TGTGCCAGCAGTGAAGGTAGATTAGCGGGGGGCTACGAGCAGTACTTC.

This clone was observed a handful of times. The chain couples TRBV6-6 to TRBJ1-2; perhaps TRBD1 as D (6 bases). The CDR3 totals 14 residues. The V and J ends lost 6 bases and 2 bases respectively, with 13 bases between them. Germline assignment: CDR1 MNHNY and CDR2 SVGAGI (reference sequence). DNA of the CDR3: TGTGCCAGCAGGACGACAGGCAAGAACTATGGCTACACCTTC. Translated, it gives CASRTTGKNYGYTF.

This chain uses TRBV7-2 with TRBJ2-3, with D possibly being TRBD2 (6 bases). This CDR3 comprises 17 residues. Trimming cost V 1 base and J 2 bases, with 16 bases left between them. Germline lookup yields CDR1 SGHTA and CDR2 FQGNSA. CDR3 sequence reads: CASSLVGGRPPTDTQYF. DNA of the CDR3: TGTGCCAGCAGCTTAGTGGGAGGCAGGCCCCCCACAGATACGCAGTATTTT. Together with reference TRBV7-2 and TRBJ2-3, the CDR3 gives the full variable domain: GAGVSQSPSNKVTEKGKDVELRCDPISGHTALYWYRQSLGQGLEFLIYFQGNSAPDKSGLPSDRFSAERTGGSVSTLTIQRTQQEDSAVYLCASSLVGGRPPTDTQYFGPGTRLTVL.

This sequence joins TRBV10-3 and TRBJ2-6, with D uncertain. The CDR3 sequence is 14 residues long. Trimming removed 7 bases at V and 0 bases at J, with 7 bases between. Germline loops: CDR1 ENHRY, CDR2 SYGVKD. The CDR3 loop is CAINPSSGANVLTF. The DNA for the CDR3 is TGTGCCATCAACCCTAGCTCTGGGGCCAACGTCCTGACTTTC.

The genes are TRBV19 and TRBJ1-6; perhaps TRBD1 as D (6 bases). Germline V gene data show CDR1 as LNHDA and CDR2 as SQIVND (reference sequence). The V gene lost 6 bases and the J gene lost 6 bases, with 12 bases spanning the gap. The CDR3 runs to 14 residues. CDR3 amino acids: CASRTGIPNSPLHF. The CDR3 DNA is TGTGCCAGTAGGACAGGAATCCCTAATTCACCCCTCCACTTT. The full variable domain, its missing parts supplied by reference TRBV19 and TRBJ1-6, is DGGITQSPKYLFRKEGQNVTLSCEQNLNHDAMYWYRQDPGQGLRLIYYSQIVNDFQKGDIAEGYSVSREKKESFPLTVTSAQKNPTAFYLCASRTGIPNSPLHFGNGTRLTVT.

The chain carries TRBV7-2 and TRBJ1-1; 10 bases map to TRBD1. Per the germline V gene, CDR1 is SGHTA and CDR2 is FQGNSA. CDR3 length equals 13 residues. Trimming at V came to 5 bases and at J to 8 bases, leaving 5 bases not matched to a gene. CDR3 coding DNA: TGTGCCAGCAGCCCAGACAGGGGGCGAGAAGCTTTCTTT. Its protein is CASSPDRGREAFF. The entire variable domain, with the rest obtained from reference TRBV7-2 and TRBJ1-1, is as follows: GAGVSQSPSNKVTEKGKDVELRCDPISGHTALYWYRQSLGQGLEFLIYFQGNSAPDKSGLPSDRFSAERTGGSVSTLTIQRTQQEDSAVYLCASSPDRGREAFFGQGTRLTVV.

The chain joins TRBV7-2 to TRBJ1-1; weak D call: TRBD1 (6 bases). V was trimmed by 7 bases and J by 0 bases, leaving 9 bases between them. This CDR3 spans 13 amino acids. Germline V CDR1 and CDR2: SGHTA, FQGNSA. CDR3 coding DNA: TGTGCCAGCAACAGGGCAATGAACACTGAAGCTTTCTTT. As protein: CASNRAMNTEAFF.

V is TRBV5-6 and J is TRBJ2-7, with TRBD1 identical over 9 bases. The CDR3 has 15 residues. V shed 6 bases and J 8 bases; nucleotides not matched to a gene: 15. Looked up from germline, CDR1 is SGHDT and CDR2 is YYEEEE. DNA of the CDR3: TGTGCCAGCACCTCCCCCGGGACAGGGTGGGTACAGCAGTACTTC. Translated: CASTSPGTGWVQQYF.